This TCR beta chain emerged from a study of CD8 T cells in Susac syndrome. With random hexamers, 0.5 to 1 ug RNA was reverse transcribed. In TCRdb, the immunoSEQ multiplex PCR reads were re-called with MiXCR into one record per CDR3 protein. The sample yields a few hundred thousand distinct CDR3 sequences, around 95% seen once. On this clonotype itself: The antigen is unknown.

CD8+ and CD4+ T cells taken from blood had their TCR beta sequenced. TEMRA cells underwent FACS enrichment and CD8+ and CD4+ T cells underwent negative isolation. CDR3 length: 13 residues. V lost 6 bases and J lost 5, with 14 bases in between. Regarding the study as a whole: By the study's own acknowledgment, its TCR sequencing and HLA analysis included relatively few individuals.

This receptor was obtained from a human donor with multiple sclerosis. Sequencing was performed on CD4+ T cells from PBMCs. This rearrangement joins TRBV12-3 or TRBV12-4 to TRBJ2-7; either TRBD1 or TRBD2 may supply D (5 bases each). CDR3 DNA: TGTGCCAGCAGCCACGAGAGGGGCGACGAGCAGTACTTC. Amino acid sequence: CASSHERGDEQYF.